Below are 26 T cell receptor beta chains sequenced from a single sample in a study of blood T cell repertoires in COVID-19. Libraries were prepared by immunoSEQ multiplex PCR; TCRdb keeps only in-frame clonotypes and omits some of them. The sample contains a few hundred thousand clones, approximately 89% of which appear only once. The specimen was PBMCs or T cells enriched from blood (not recorded which). These receptors originate from a woman between 40 and 50 years old who had been exposed to COVID-19.

V usage is TRBV21-1 and J usage is TRBJ2-3; TRBD1 was called by the table and not checked on the DNA. TRBV21-1 is noted as a pseudogene. This CDR3 region has 16 residues. CDR3 in DNA: TGTGCCAGCAGCAAAAAGGGGCTAAGGATCACAGATACGCAGTATTTT. Residues: CASSKKGLRITDTQYF.

This clone was observed a few times. This chain links TRBV2 with TRBJ2-2, with 10 bases fitting TRBD1. The CDR3 is made up of 16 amino acids. Trimming removed 5 bases from V and 0 bases from J; junction bases left unmatched: 3. Germline V gene sequence: CDR1 SNHLY, CDR2 FYNNEI. The CDR3 here is CASSSGTGANTGELFF. Here the CDR3 DNA reads TGTGCCAGCAGTTCCGGGACAGGGGCGAACACCGGGGAGCTGTTTTTT.

V gene TRBV7-2 combines with J gene TRBJ1-3; 8 bases match TRBD1. The V and J ends lost 5 bases and 2 bases, in that order; junction bases with no gene match: 8. The CDR3 extends over 16 amino acids. Per germline, CDR1 SGHTA and CDR2 FQGNSA. CDR3 residues: CASSLTQGAPGNTIYF. As DNA, the CDR3 is TGTGCCAGCAGCCTTACTCAGGGGGCTCCTGGAAACACCATATATTTT.

J is TRBJ1-2 and V is TRBV19; D not resolved. The CDR3 runs to 14 residues. The V end was cut by 3 bases, the J end by 1 base, with 9 bases between. CDR1 is LNHDA and CDR2 is SQIVND in the germline V gene (reference sequence). The CDR3 protein is CASSIHPGNYGYTF. The CDR3 DNA follows: TGTGCCAGTAGTATCCACCCCGGTAACTATGGCTACACCTTC.

The chain is built from TRBV19 and TRBJ1-4; 7 bases agree with TRBD1. Germline CDR1 reads LNHDA; CDR2 reads SQIVND (reference sequence). V lost 7 bases to trimming and J lost 6 bases; unmatched junction nucleotides: 8. CDR3 length: 14 amino acids. This CDR3 reads CASINRGKDEKLFF. In DNA, the CDR3 is TGTGCCAGTATCAACAGGGGAAAGGATGAAAAACTGTTTTTT.

V and J are TRBV5-8 and TRBJ2-7, with D perhaps matching TRBD1 (5 bases). Deletions cut 0 bases from V and 6 bases from J, with 16 bases between. The V gene's germline CDR1 is SGHTS and CDR2 YDEGEE. The CDR3 totals 15 residues. CDR3 loop: CASSLAPGSRLEQYV. DNA of the CDR3: TGTGCCAGCAGCTTGGCACCAGGGTCGCGTCTCGAGCAGTACGTC.

This chain uses TRBV4-3 with TRBJ1-1; D is perhaps TRBD1 (5 bases). V gave up 0 bases and J gave up 4 bases, with 9 bases separating them. The CDR3 extends over 14 amino acids. Germline V gene lookup returns CDR1 LGHNA and CDR2 YSLEER. CDR3 nucleotides: TGCGCCAGCAGCCAAGAAAGGAGGGGCACTGAAGCTTTCTTT. Protein: CASSQERRGTEAFF.

The chain employs TRBV27 and TRBJ1-5; 12 bases fit TRBD1. Trimming took 2 bases from V and 6 from J; bases not matched to a gene: 14. CDR1 and CDR2 from the germline V gene are MNHEY and SMNVEV (reference sequence). CDR3 size: 19 residues. The CDR3 bases are TGTGCCAGCAGTTTAATGCCGGGACAGGGGGCGGTGGGAGGTCAGCCCCAGCATTTT. Its protein is CASSLMPGQGAVGGQPQHF.

The V gene is TRBV3-1 (or the pseudogene TRBV3-2), the J gene TRBJ2-3; 7 bases agree with TRBD1. Per the germline V gene, CDR1 is LGHDT and CDR2 is YNNKEL (reference sequence). This CDR3 is 16 amino acids long. The V gene end was trimmed by 9 bases and the J gene end by 0 bases; junction bases not matched to a gene: 12. CDR3 bases: TGTGCCAGTCATAACAGGGGCGGTACTAGCACAGATACGCAGTATTTT. Translation gives CASHNRGGTSTDTQYF.

The J gene is TRBJ2-1, the V gene TRBV4-1; no reliable D call. Germline V gene data show CDR1 as MGHRA and CDR2 as YSYEKL. The CDR3 has 15 amino acids. Trimming pared 0 bases from V and 2 bases from J, leaving 8 bases between. The CDR3 sequence is CASSQEVSAYNEQFF. The CDR3 DNA sequence: TGCGCCAGCAGCCAAGAGGTAAGCGCCTACAATGAGCAGTTCTTC.

The chain links TRBV20-1 to TRBJ2-2, with 7 bases identical to TRBD2. Germline lookup yields CDR1 DFQATT and CDR2 SNEGSKA (reference sequence). This CDR3 is 11 amino acids long. The V gene end was trimmed by 6 bases and the J gene end by 8 bases; junction bases not matched to a gene: 3. The CDR3 nucleotides are TGCAGTGCAAGCGGGATGGGGGAGCTGTTTTTT. Its translation: CSASGMGELFF.

This sequence joins TRBV7-3 and TRBJ2-1; possibly TRBD2 for D (6 bases). CDR3 length: 13 residues. Trimming took 2 bases from V and 6 from J, leaving 8 bases between them. Germline assignment: CDR1 SGHTA and CDR2 FQGTGA. The CDR3 here is CASSLLAINEQFF. The CDR3 DNA is TGTGCCAGCAGCTTACTAGCGATCAATGAGCAGTTCTTC.

This sequence joins TRBV7-9 and TRBJ1-1; D is unclear. Trimming shortened V by 3 bases and J by 4 bases, and 6 bases separated the two germline ends. The CDR3 runs 12 residues. CDR1 and CDR2 (germline): SEHNR, FQNEAQ (reference sequence). CDR3 nucleotides: TGTGCCAGCAGCTTCGAGAGCACTGAAGCTTTCTTT. Its translation: CASSFESTEAFF.

In nucleotides, the CDR3 is TGTGCCAGCAGTGTTTCGGGACTCTATGGCTACACCTTC. Amino acids: CASSVSGLYGYTF. The chain employs TRBV28 and TRBJ1-2; weak D call: TRBD1 (5 bases). V lost 5 bases and J lost 4, with 11 bases in between. This CDR3 is 13 amino acids long. Per germline, CDR1 MDHEN and CDR2 SYDVKM.

This chain joins TRBV3-1 (or the pseudogene TRBV3-2) and TRBJ2-1, with 12 bases that match TRBD2. Germline-derived CDR1 and CDR2 are LGHDT and YNNKEL (reference sequence). V was clipped by 3 bases and J by 1 base; unmatched bases: 13. The CDR3 spans 20 residues. CDR3 sequence reads: CASSQGKLAGGWGSYNEQFF. The CDR3 region has the DNA TGTGCCAGCAGCCAGGGGAAACTAGCGGGAGGCTGGGGGTCCTACAATGAGCAGTTCTTC.

The rearrangement joins TRBV5-1 to TRBJ2-7, with 8 bases lining up with TRBD1. The CDR3 is 14 residues long. The ends lost 0 bases at V and 5 bases at J; junction bases unmatched: 4. CDR1 is SGHRS, CDR2 YFSETQ, per germline. This CDR3 is CASSLVRGQDEQYF. As DNA, the CDR3 is TGCGCCAGCAGCTTGGTAAGGGGACAGGACGAGCAGTACTTC.

This chain links TRBV28 with TRBJ1-2; TRBD1 is a possible D gene (6 bases). Trimming removed 2 bases at V and 3 bases at J, with 10 bases between. From germline, CDR1 is MDHEN and CDR2 SYDVKM. The CDR3 runs 14 residues. This chain's CDR3 is CASSLGQTYYGYTF. The DNA for the CDR3 is TGTGCCAGCAGTTTAGGACAGACTTACTATGGCTACACCTTC.

J is TRBJ1-6 and V is TRBV7-2, with 7 nucleotides matching TRBD1. Germline values: CDR1 SGHTA, CDR2 FQGNSA. The CDR3 covers 13 residues. Trimming removed 5 bases from V and 9 bases from J; junction bases left unmatched: 4. The CDR3 sequence: CASSLRQGSPLHF. The CDR3 coding sequence is TGTGCCAGCAGCCTCAGACAGGGTTCACCCCTCCACTTT.

The chain uses TRBV11-2 and TRBJ2-7; perhaps TRBD1 as D (5 bases). The length of the CDR3 is 15 residues. Germline loops: CDR1 SGHAT, CDR2 FQNNGV. Trimming shortened V by 0 bases and J by 3 bases, and 12 bases separated the two germline ends. Here the CDR3 reads CASSLEQGPFYEQYF. As DNA, the CDR3 is TGTGCCAGCAGCTTAGAGCAGGGCCCCTTCTACGAGCAGTACTTC.

This sequence joins TRBV7-2 and TRBJ1-2; 7 bases fit TRBD1. The CDR3 is 14 amino acids. Germline CDR1 reads SGHTA; CDR2 reads FQGNSA. The ends lost 3 bases at V and 4 bases at J; junction bases unmatched: 5. CDR3 loop: CASSLGQTPYGYTF. Here the CDR3 DNA reads TGTGCCAGCAGCTTGGGACAGACCCCCTATGGCTACACCTTC.

The rearrangement uses TRBV12-5 and TRBJ1-3, with 10 bases aligning to TRBD1. CDR1 LGHNT and CDR2 FRNRAP come from the germline V gene. The CDR3 is 16 residues long. V lost 5 bases to trimming and J lost 8 bases; unmatched junction nucleotides: 12. The CDR3 is CASGSLTGGLIHTIYF. DNA for the CDR3: TGTGCTAGTGGTAGCTTGACAGGGGGCCTTATCCACACCATATATTTT.

J is TRBJ2-3 and V is TRBV24-1, with 7 positions matching TRBD1. Looked up from germline, CDR1 is KGHDR and CDR2 is SFDVKD. The CDR3 is made up of 16 amino acids. The V gene end was trimmed by 4 bases and the J gene end by 1 base; junction bases not matched to a gene: 7. The CDR3 DNA reads as TGTGCCACCAGTGACCCGACAGGGTTCGGCACAGATACGCAGTATTTT. Amino acids: CATSDPTGFGTDTQYF.

The rearrangement uses TRBV28 and TRBJ2-3, with D perhaps TRBD2 (5 bases). The CDR3 length is 12 residues. V lost 6 bases, J lost 1 base, and 5 bases lay in between. Per germline, CDR1 MDHEN and CDR2 SYDVKM. CDR3 sequence: CASSGGTDTQYF. For the CDR3, the DNA is TGTGCCAGCAGCGGGGGCACAGATACGCAGTATTTT.

The chain recombines TRBV19 with TRBJ1-5, with TRBD1 matching over 8 bases. J gave up 7 bases and V 6 bases, and 11 bases lay outside the gene matches. CDR3 length: 15 residues. Germline V gene lookup returns CDR1 LNHDA and CDR2 SQIVND (reference sequence). The chain's CDR3 is CASSNFRGQGQPQHF. CDR3 DNA sequence: TGTGCCAGTAGCAATTTCAGGGGGCAAGGACAGCCCCAGCATTTT.

CDR3 sequence reads: CATSDPTGGRRETQYF. In DNA, the CDR3 is TGTGCCACCAGTGACCCCACAGGGGGCCGACGGGAGACCCAGTACTTC. This chain uses TRBV24-1 with TRBJ2-5; 9 bases match TRBD1. The CDR3 consists of 16 residues. Germline V CDR1 and CDR2: KGHDR, SFDVKD. V lost 4 bases and J lost 5; bases outside the gene matches: 10.

The V and J genes are TRBV5-8 and TRBJ1-1; 7 nucleotides agree with TRBD1. Germline loops: CDR1 SGHTS, CDR2 YDEGEE. The trim removed 3 bases at V and 4 bases at J, leaving 12 bases unmatched. CDR3 size: 16 residues. As DNA, the CDR3 is TGTGCCAGCAGCTCCAGGGGGAGAAGTTTGAGCACTGAAGCTTTCTTT. Its translation: CASSSRGRSLSTEAFF. The whole variable domain, remainder taken from reference TRBV5-8 and TRBJ1-1, is EAGVTQSPTHLIKTRGQQATLRCSPISGHTSVYWYQQALGLGLQFLLWYDEGEERNRGNFPPRFSGRQFPNYSSELNVNALELEDSALYLCASSSRGRSLSTEAFFGQGTRLTVV.